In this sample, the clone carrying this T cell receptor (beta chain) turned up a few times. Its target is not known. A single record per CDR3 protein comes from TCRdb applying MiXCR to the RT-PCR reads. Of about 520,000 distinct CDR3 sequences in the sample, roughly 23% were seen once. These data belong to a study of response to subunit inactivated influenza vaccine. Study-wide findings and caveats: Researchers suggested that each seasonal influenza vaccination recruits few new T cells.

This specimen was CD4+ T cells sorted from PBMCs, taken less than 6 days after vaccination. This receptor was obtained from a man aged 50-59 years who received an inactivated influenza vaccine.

Written as DNA, the CDR3 is TGTGCCACCAGTGTCCGGGGCTATGGCTACACCTTC. Translation: CATSVRGYGYTF. V is TRBV24-1 and J is TRBJ1-2; D gene uncertain. This CDR3 contains 12 residues. Germline V lookup: CDR1 KGHDR, CDR2 SFDVKD. Trimming took 5 bases from V and 4 from J, leaving 7 bases between them.